The 9 T cell receptor beta chains presented below share a single source sample, sequenced in a study of glioma-infiltrating T cells after dendritic cell vaccination (dated by TCRdb to between 2015 and 2016). The receptor library was made with the immunoSEQ multiplex PCR assay. The immuneACCESS repertoire file appears here via TCRdb, limited to in-frame rearrangements. These files lack a portion of the clones; in checked studies, under half of the deficit traces to unresolved V genes, and the cause of the others is not known. The table for this sample lists over 75,000 clones; roughly four fifths of them were counted only once. Approximately 2.1% of the sample is held by the ten biggest clonotypes. This sample's time point label indicates: after dendritic cell vaccination, including at tumor progression/relapse. The sequences come from blood, collected after dendritic cell vaccination. These receptors were taken from a human donor with glioblastoma.

Here the CDR3 reads CASVDRGLSYGTEAFF. DNA of the CDR3: TGTGCCAGTGTCGACAGGGGGCTCTCTTATGGCACTGAAGCTTTCTTT. The J gene is TRBJ1-1, the V gene TRBV19; 10 bases fit TRBD1. CDR1 is LNHDA and CDR2 is SQIVND in the germline V gene (reference sequence). Unmatched junction bases numbered 13, after V lost 8 bases and J lost 4 bases. The length of the CDR3 is 16 residues.

The gene calls are TRBV6-1 and TRBJ2-5; weak D call: TRBD2 (5 bases). The CDR3 is 12 amino acids. Germline V gives CDR1 MNHNS, CDR2 SASEGT. V dropped 11 bases and J dropped 1 base, with 11 bases sitting between them. CDR3: CAGSRAQETQYF. The CDR3 DNA sequence: TGTGCCGGGAGTCGTGCCCAAGAGACCCAGTACTTC.

This clone was seen more than once but under ten times. The CDR3 is CASSAVPGHPSVSPLHF. The CDR3 coding sequence is TGTGCCAGCAGCGCCGTCCCGGGACACCCAAGCGTGTCACCCCTCCACTTT. The chain combines TRBV9 with TRBJ1-6, with a weak D call TRBD1 (6 bases). The CDR3 sequence is 17 residues long. CDR1 and CDR2 from the germline V gene are SGDLS and YYNGEE. With 3 bases removed from V and 10 bases from J, the gap between germline ends came to 23 bases.

The chain uses TRBV9 and TRBJ1-2, with 9 bases lining up with TRBD1. This CDR3 has 14 residues. Germline CDR1 and CDR2: SGDLS and YYNGEE. J lost 7 bases, V lost 3 bases, and 7 bases had no gene match. CDR3 nucleotide sequence: TGTGCCAGCAGCGCTACAGGGGGCCGCGGTGGCTACACCTTC. Translated: CASSATGGRGGYTF.

The chain recombines TRBV27 with TRBJ2-2; 10 bases fit TRBD2. Losses at the gene ends were 3 bases for V and 3 bases for J; bases not matched to a gene: 7. CDR1 MNHEY and CDR2 SMNVEV come from the germline V gene (reference sequence). This CDR3 is 17 amino acids long. As DNA, the CDR3 is TGTGCCAGCAGTTTTAGGCTAGCGGGAGTAGACACCGGGGAGCTGTTTTTT. Protein: CASSFRLAGVDTGELFF.

The J gene is TRBJ2-1, the V gene TRBV5-1; 10 bases line up with TRBD2. The CDR3 loop spans 16 amino acids. The germline gives CDR1 SGHRS, CDR2 YFSETQ. The trim removed 3 bases at V and 9 bases at J, leaving 12 bases unmatched. The CDR3, as DNA: TGCGCCAGCAGCTCCTCGGGAAGCGGGGGGGCCGTTGAGCAGTTCTTC. Residues: CASSSSGSGGAVEQFF.

V is TRBV6-5 and J is TRBJ1-5; TRBD1 is a possible D gene (5 bases). V gave up 5 bases and J gave up 3 bases, with 11 bases separating them. The CDR3 sequence is 14 residues long. Germline CDR1 is MNHEY and CDR2 is SVGAGI. The CDR3 nucleotides are TGTGCCAGCAGTCTCGACAGAACCAATCAGCCCCAGCATTTT. Amino acids: CASSLDRTNQPQHF.

The V call is TRBV5-1, the J call TRBJ2-1; the match to TRBD1 covers 8 bases. CDR1 SGHRS and CDR2 YFSETQ come from the germline V gene. With V trimmed by 4 bases and J by 9 bases, 9 bases remained unmatched. The CDR3 covers 14 residues. The CDR3 sequence: CASSEWTGQSEQFF. The CDR3 coding sequence is TGCGCCAGCAGCGAATGGACAGGGCAGAGTGAGCAGTTCTTC. Based on the CDR3 plus reference TRBV5-1 and TRBJ2-1, the full variable domain is KAGVTQTPRYLIKTRGQQVTLSCSPISGHRSVSWYQQTPGQGLQFLFEYFSETQRNKGNFPGRFSGRQFSNSRSEMNVSTLELGDSALYLCASSEWTGQSEQFFGPGTRLTVL.

The V and J genes are TRBV7-6 and TRBJ2-1; the D gene is possibly TRBD1 (5 bases). The ends were cut back, 0 bases at V and 3 bases at J, with 6 bases in the middle. Germline V gene sequence: CDR1 SGHVS, CDR2 FNYEAQ. The CDR3 totals 14 residues. In DNA, the CDR3 is TGTGCCAGCAGCTTAGCAGGGGTCTACAATGAGCAGTTCTTC. Amino acid sequence: CASSLAGVYNEQFF.